This T cell receptor beta chain was identified during a study of OX40 agonist ivuxolimab in advanced cancers. V lost 0 bases and J 0 bases, leaving 14 bases between the germline ends. CDR3 length equals 17 residues. Germline V CDR1 and CDR2: MGHRA, YSYEKL. Generated by immunoSEQ multiplex PCR, the TCRdb table keeps only in-frame clones and is missing some. This sample has around 50,000 clones, with 80% to 90% found just once. The input for sequencing was CD4+ or CD8+ T cells sorted from blood, taken in a trial of the OX40 agonist ivuxolimab. The receptor's source is an adult with an advanced solid tumor such as melanoma, head and neck, liver or kidney cancer. The chain recombines TRBV4-1 with TRBJ1-1, with D tentatively TRBD1 (5 bases). The CDR3 DNA reads as TGCGCCAGCAGCCAAGAAGGGCAGACAGAACTGAACACTGAAGCTTTCTTT. Translation gives CASSQEGQTELNTEAFF.